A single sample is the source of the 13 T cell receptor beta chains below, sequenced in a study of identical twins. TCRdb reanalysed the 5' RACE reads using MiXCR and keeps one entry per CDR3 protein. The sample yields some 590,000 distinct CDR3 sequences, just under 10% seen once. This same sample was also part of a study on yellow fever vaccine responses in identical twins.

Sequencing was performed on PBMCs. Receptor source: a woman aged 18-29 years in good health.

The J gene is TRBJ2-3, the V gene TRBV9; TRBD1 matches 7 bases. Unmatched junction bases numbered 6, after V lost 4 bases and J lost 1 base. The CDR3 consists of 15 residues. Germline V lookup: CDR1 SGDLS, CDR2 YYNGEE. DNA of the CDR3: TGTGCCAGCAGCACCAGGGACAGACGCACAGATACGCAGTATTTT. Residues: CASSTRDRRTDTQYF.

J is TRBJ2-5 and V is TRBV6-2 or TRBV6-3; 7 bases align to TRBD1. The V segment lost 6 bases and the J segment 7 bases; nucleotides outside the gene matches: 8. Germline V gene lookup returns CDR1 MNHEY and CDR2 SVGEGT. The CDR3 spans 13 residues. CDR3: CASRGQLSGTQYF. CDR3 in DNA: TGTGCCAGCAGGGGACAGCTCTCTGGGACCCAGTACTTC.

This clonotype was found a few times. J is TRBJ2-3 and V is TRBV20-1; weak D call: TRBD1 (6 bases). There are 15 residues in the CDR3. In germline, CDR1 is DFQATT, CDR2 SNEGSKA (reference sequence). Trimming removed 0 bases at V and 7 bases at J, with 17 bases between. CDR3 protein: CSAREGESRGHTQYF. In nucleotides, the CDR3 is TGCAGTGCTAGAGAGGGGGAGAGCAGGGGACATACGCAGTATTTT.

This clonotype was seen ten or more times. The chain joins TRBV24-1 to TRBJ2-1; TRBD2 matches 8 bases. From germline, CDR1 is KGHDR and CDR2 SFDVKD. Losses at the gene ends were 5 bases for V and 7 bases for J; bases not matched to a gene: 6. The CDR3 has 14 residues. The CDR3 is CATSGREARNEQFF. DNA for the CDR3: TGTGCCACCAGTGGGCGGGAGGCTCGGAATGAGCAGTTCTTC.

The chain's CDR3 is CSARDLGGNQPQHF. In DNA form, the CDR3 reads TGCAGTGCTAGAGATTTGGGGGGGAATCAGCCCCAGCATTTT. V and J are TRBV20-1 and TRBJ1-5, with D possibly being TRBD1 (5 bases). The CDR3 runs to 14 residues. Germline loops: CDR1 DFQATT, CDR2 SNEGSKA (reference sequence). V lost 0 bases and J 4 bases, leaving 10 bases between the germline ends.

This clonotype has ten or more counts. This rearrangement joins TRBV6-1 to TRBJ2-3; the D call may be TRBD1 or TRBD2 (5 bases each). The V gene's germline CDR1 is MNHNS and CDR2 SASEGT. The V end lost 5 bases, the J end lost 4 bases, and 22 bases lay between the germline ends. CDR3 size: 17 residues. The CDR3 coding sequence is TGTGCCAGCAGTCTCAGATCCATTTTCGGGGCATCAGATACGCAGTATTTT. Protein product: CASSLRSIFGASDTQYF.

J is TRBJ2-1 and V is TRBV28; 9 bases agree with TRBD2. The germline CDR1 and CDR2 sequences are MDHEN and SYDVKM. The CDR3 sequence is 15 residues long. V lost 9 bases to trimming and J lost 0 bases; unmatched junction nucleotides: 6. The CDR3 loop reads CASTRGGASYNEQFF. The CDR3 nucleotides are TGTGCCAGTACACGCGGGGGGGCCTCCTACAATGAGCAGTTCTTC.

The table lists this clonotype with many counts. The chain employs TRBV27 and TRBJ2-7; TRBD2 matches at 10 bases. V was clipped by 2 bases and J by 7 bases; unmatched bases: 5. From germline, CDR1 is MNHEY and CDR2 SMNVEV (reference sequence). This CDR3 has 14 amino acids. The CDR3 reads CASSLKAGGEEQYF. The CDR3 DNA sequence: TGTGCCAGCAGTTTAAAAGCGGGGGGGGAAGAGCAGTACTTC.

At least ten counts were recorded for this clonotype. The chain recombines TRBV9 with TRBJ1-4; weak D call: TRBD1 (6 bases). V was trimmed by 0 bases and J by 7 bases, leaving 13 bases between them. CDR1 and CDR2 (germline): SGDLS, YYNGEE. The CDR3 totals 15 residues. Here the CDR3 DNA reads TGTGCCAGCAGCGTAGAAGGGGGATCAGGTGAAAAACTGTTTTTT. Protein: CASSVEGGSGEKLFF.

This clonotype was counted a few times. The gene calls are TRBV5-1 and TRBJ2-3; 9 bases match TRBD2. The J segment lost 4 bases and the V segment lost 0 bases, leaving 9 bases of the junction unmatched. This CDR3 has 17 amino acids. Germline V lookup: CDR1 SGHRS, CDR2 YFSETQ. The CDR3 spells CASSLALAGPGADTQYF. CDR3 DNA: TGCGCCAGCAGCTTGGCGCTAGCGGGGCCCGGGGCAGATACGCAGTATTTT.

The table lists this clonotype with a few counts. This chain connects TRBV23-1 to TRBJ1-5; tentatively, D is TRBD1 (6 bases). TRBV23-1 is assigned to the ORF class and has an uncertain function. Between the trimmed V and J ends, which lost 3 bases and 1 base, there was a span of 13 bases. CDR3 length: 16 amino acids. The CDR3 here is CASSHADGQSNQPQHF. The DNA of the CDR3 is TGCGCCAGCAGTCACGCCGACGGACAGAGCAATCAGCCCCAGCATTTT.

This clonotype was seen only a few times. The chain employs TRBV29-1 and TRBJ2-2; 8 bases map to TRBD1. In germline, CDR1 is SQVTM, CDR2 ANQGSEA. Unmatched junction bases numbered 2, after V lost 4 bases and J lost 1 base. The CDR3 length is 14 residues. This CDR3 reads CSVVDRGNTGELFF. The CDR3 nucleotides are TGCAGCGTTGTCGACAGGGGGAACACCGGGGAGCTGTTTTTT.

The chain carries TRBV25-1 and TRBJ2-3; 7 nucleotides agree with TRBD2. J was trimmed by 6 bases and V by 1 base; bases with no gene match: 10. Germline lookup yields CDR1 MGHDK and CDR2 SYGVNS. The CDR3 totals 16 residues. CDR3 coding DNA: TGTGCCAGCAGTGAATCGATGGGCGGGGGTAAGGATACGCAGTATTTT. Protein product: CASSESMGGGKDTQYF.